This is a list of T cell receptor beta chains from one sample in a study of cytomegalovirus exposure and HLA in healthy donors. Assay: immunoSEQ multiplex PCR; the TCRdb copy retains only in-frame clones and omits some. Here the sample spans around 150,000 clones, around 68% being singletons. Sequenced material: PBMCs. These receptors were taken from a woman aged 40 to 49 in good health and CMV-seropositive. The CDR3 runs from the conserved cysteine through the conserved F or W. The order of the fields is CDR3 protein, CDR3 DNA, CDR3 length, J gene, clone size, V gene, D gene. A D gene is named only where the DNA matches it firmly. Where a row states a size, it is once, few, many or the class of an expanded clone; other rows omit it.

CDR3aa: CAISVQAGPYEQYF
CDR3nt: TGTGCCATCAGTGTTCAGGCGGGACCCTACGAGCAGTACTTC
len: 14
j_gene: TRBJ2-7
abundance: NA
v_gene: TRBV10-3
d_gene: NA

CDR3aa: CASSLTGGEQYF
CDR3nt: TGTGCCAGCAGCTTGACAGGGGGCGAGCAGTACTTC
len: 12
j_gene: TRBJ2-7
abundance: NA
v_gene: TRBV7-9
d_gene: TRBD1

CDR3aa: CASSLRGGQRTDTQYF
CDR3nt: TGTGCCAGCAGCCTCCGGGGGGGCCAAAGAACAGATACGCAGTATTTT
len: 16
j_gene: TRBJ2-3
abundance: few
v_gene: TRBV5-6
d_gene: TRBD2

CDR3aa: CASSLSQTVSYEQSF
CDR3nt: TGTGCCAGCAGTTTATCGCAGACAGTCTCCTACGAGCAGTCCTTC
len: 15
j_gene: TRBJ2-7
abundance: once
v_gene: TRBV27
d_gene: NA

CDR3aa: CASAGPGVGELFF
CDR3nt: TGTGCCAGCGCTGGACCCGGGGTCGGGGAGCTGTTTTTT
len: 13
j_gene: TRBJ2-2
abundance: NA
v_gene: TRBV28
d_gene: NA

CDR3aa: CASSLDQGAYGYTF
CDR3nt: TGTGCCAGCAGCTTAGATCAGGGGGCGTATGGCTACACCTTC
len: 14
j_gene: TRBJ1-2
abundance: few
v_gene: TRBV7-8
d_gene: TRBD1

CDR3aa: CASSPQGTTNEKLFF
CDR3nt: TGTGCCAGTAGTCCACAGGGGACAACTAATGAAAAACTGTTTTTT
len: 15
j_gene: TRBJ1-4
abundance: NA
v_gene: TRBV19
d_gene: TRBD1

CDR3aa: CASSSGQGSNTGELFF
CDR3nt: TGCGCCAGCAGCTCCGGACAGGGTTCGAACACCGGGGAGCTGTTTTTT
len: 16
j_gene: TRBJ2-2
abundance: once
v_gene: TRBV5-1
d_gene: TRBD1

CDR3aa: CATSRDIGSGELFF
CDR3nt: TGTGCCACCAGCAGAGATATCGGGTCCGGGGAGCTGTTTTTT
len: 14
j_gene: TRBJ2-2
abundance: NA
v_gene: TRBV15
d_gene: NA

CDR3aa: CASSQARAAGVTDTQYF
CDR3nt: TGCGCCAGCAGCCAAGCTCGGGCCGCGGGAGTTACAGATACGCAGTATTTT
len: 17
j_gene: TRBJ2-3
abundance: few
v_gene: TRBV4-3
d_gene: TRBD2

CDR3aa: CASSRAGGGSGANVLTF
CDR3nt: TGTGCCAGCAGCCGGGCGGGCGGAGGCTCTGGGGCCAACGTCCTGACTTTC
len: 17
j_gene: TRBJ2-6
abundance: NA
v_gene: TRBV7-3
d_gene: NA

CDR3aa: CASSLFWGPRNTEAFF
CDR3nt: TGTGCCAGCAGTTTATTTTGGGGGCCGAGGAACACTGAAGCTTTCTTT
len: 16
j_gene: TRBJ1-1
abundance: NA
v_gene: TRBV28
d_gene: NA

CDR3aa: CASSIGQGLTYEQYF
CDR3nt: TGTGCCAGTAGTATAGGACAGGGCCTTACCTACGAGCAGTACTTC
len: 15
j_gene: TRBJ2-7
abundance: NA
v_gene: TRBV19
d_gene: TRBD1

CDR3aa: CASSRDRGSYNEQFF
CDR3nt: TGTGCCAGCAGCCGGGACAGGGGGTCCTACAATGAGCAGTTCTTC
len: 15
j_gene: TRBJ2-1
abundance: NA
v_gene: TRBV7-2
d_gene: TRBD1

CDR3aa: CASSRDRGSEKLFF
CDR3nt: TGCGCCAGCAGCCGGGACAGGGGGAGTGAAAAACTGTTTTTT
len: 14
j_gene: TRBJ1-4
abundance: few
v_gene: TRBV4-3
d_gene: TRBD1

CDR3aa: CASRREEKLFF
CDR3nt: TGTGCCAGCAGAAGGGAGGAAAAACTGTTTTTT
len: 11
j_gene: TRBJ1-4
abundance: NA
v_gene: TRBV28
d_gene: NA

CDR3aa: CASSGTGGAYIQYF
CDR3nt: TGTGCCAGTAGTGGGACAGGGGGCGCATACATTCAGTACTTC
len: 14
j_gene: TRBJ2-4
abundance: few
v_gene: TRBV19
d_gene: TRBD1